These 14 T cell receptor beta chains came from one sample sequenced in a study of CD8 T cells in ankylosing spondylitis. TCRdb reanalysed the 5' RACE reads using MiXCR and keeps one entry per CDR3 protein. The repertoire consists of 200,000 or so distinct CDR3 sequences, with 18% occurring once and the leading ten covering 3.5% to 5%. Input material: blood, either unsorted or a sorted T cell fraction (not recorded which). The receptor set was obtained from a male donor aged 10-29 years with ankylosing spondylitis or in good health (not recorded which).

J is TRBJ2-3 and V is TRBV10-3; the match to TRBD1 covers 9 bases. Germline assignment: CDR1 ENHRY and CDR2 SYGVKD. Germline trimming cut 2 bases from V and 2 bases from J; bases unmatched to any gene: 8. This CDR3 region has 17 residues. The CDR3 region is CAISEATGGSDTDTQYF. In DNA, the CDR3 is TGTGCCATCAGTGAGGCTACAGGGGGCTCGGACACAGATACGCAGTATTTT.

This clonotype showed up many times. The V and J genes are TRBV5-5 and TRBJ1-5; possibly TRBD1 for D (6 bases). Looked up from germline, CDR1 is SGHKS and CDR2 is YYEKEE (reference sequence). The CDR3 spans 15 residues. Trimming stripped 0 bases from V and 4 bases from J, with 11 bases between. CDR3 bases: TGTGCCAGCAGCTTGGTGACAGGACCGAATCAGCCCCAGCATTTT. Translating it yields CASSLVTGPNQPQHF.

This clonotype was counted ten times or more. The chain is built from TRBV5-6 and TRBJ2-3; D not resolved. Germline V gives CDR1 SGHDT, CDR2 YYEEEE. The V and J ends lost 4 bases and 8 bases respectively, with 11 bases between them. The CDR3 loop spans 12 amino acids. CDR3 bases: TGTGCCAGCAGCCAGACCCCGGGTACGCAGTATTTT. This sequence encodes CASSQTPGTQYF.

The V and J genes are TRBV12-5 and TRBJ2-2; TRBD2 agrees at 8 bases. CDR1 and CDR2 (germline): LGHNT, FRNRAP. The CDR3 is made up of 20 amino acids. V shed 6 bases and J 4 bases; nucleotides not matched to a gene: 22. The CDR3 coding sequence is TGTGCTAGTGGCCCCATCTCGGGGGGACTAGTAGGTATTGGCACCGGGGAGCTGTTTTTT. As protein: CASGPISGGLVGIGTGELFF.

This clonotype was recorded many times. This chain connects TRBV6-5 to TRBJ2-7; D might be TRBD2 (6 bases). The CDR3 totals 17 residues. Trimming cost V 0 bases and J 1 base, with 16 bases left between them. Germline CDR1 and CDR2: MNHEY and SVGAGI. DNA for the CDR3: TGTGCCAGCAGTTACTCGTGGAGGGCGGGGAGGTCCTACGAGCAGTACTTC. Protein sequence: CASSYSWRAGRSYEQYF.

J is TRBJ2-1 and V is TRBV11-3; no firm D call. Trimming left V 0 bases short and J 3 bases short, with 6 bases between. Germline CDR1 and CDR2: SGHNT and YENEEA. The CDR3 has 14 amino acids. CDR3 residues: CASSLDPFYNEQFF. DNA of the CDR3: TGTGCCAGCAGCTTAGATCCTTTCTACAATGAGCAGTTCTTC.

This clonotype was counted at least ten times. Here the CDR3 DNA reads TGTGCCAGCAGCCCAAGGGGGACGGAGACCCAGTACTTC. Translation gives CASSPRGTETQYF. This chain joins TRBV7-2 and TRBJ2-5, with D maybe TRBD1 (6 bases). There are 13 residues in the CDR3. The germline V gene encodes CDR1 SGHTA and CDR2 FQGNSA. V dropped 5 bases and J dropped 5 bases, with 12 bases sitting between them.

This clonotype was detected ten times or more. The CDR3 reads CASSVGAGSWNIQYF. CDR3 nucleotide sequence: TGTGCCAGCAGCGTAGGAGCCGGGAGTTGGAACATTCAGTACTTC. The chain uses TRBV9 and TRBJ2-4, with D maybe TRBD2 (6 bases). V lost 0 bases and J lost 7, with 14 bases in between. This CDR3 has 15 amino acids. Germline V gene lookup returns CDR1 SGDLS and CDR2 YYNGEE.

The count of this clonotype is one. V and J are TRBV3-1 and TRBJ2-4; D is unresolved. V was cut by 0 bases and J by 10 bases, with 16 bases left in between. This CDR3 comprises 15 residues. Germline V gives CDR1 LGHDT, CDR2 YNNKEL (reference sequence). The CDR3 nucleotides are TGTGCCAGCAGCCAAGATTTGGCGGCCGGTGGAATTCAGTACTTC. Amino acids: CASSQDLAAGGIQYF.

This chain connects TRBV29-1 to TRBJ1-2; D possibly corresponds to TRBD1 (5 bases). Per germline, CDR1 SQVTM and CDR2 ANQGSEA. CDR3 length equals 13 residues. The ends were cut back, 5 bases at V and 6 bases at J, with 16 bases in the middle. This chain's CDR3 is CSVLGDRGDGYTF. The CDR3 nucleotides read TGCAGCGTTTTGGGGGACCGCGGGGATGGCTACACCTTC.

This clonotype was counted many times. The chain joins TRBV5-1 to TRBJ2-1, with a weak D call TRBD1 (5 bases). The CDR3 loop spans 15 amino acids. The V gene's germline CDR1 is SGHRS and CDR2 YFSETQ. Trimming took off 6 bases at V and 6 bases at J, with 19 bases between the two ends. The CDR3 protein is CASNPTGKQANEQFF. CDR3 in DNA: TGCGCCAGCAACCCAACGGGTAAACAGGCCAATGAGCAGTTCTTC.

This clonotype was counted many times. The chain recombines TRBV2 with TRBJ2-5; no reliable D call. The CDR3 is made up of 11 amino acids. The V and J ends lost 4 bases and 4 bases respectively, with 4 bases between them. Germline values: CDR1 SNHLY, CDR2 FYNNEI. The DNA for the CDR3 is TGTGCCAGCAGTGCGGGAGAGACCCAGTACTTC. Protein: CASSAGETQYF.

This clonotype was counted ten times or more. V is TRBV30 and J is TRBJ2-1; TRBD2 agrees at 8 bases. The germline V gene encodes CDR1 GTSNPN and CDR2 SVGIG (reference sequence). The CDR3 totals 14 residues. Trimming cost V 5 bases and J 9 bases; bases outside gene matches: 12. CDR3: CAWVSGIGFVEQFF. CDR3 bases: TGTGCCTGGGTTAGCGGGATCGGCTTTGTTGAGCAGTTCTTC.

At least ten counts were recorded for this clonotype. J is TRBJ2-5 and V is TRBV29-1, with D possibly TRBD1 on 6 matching bases. In germline, CDR1 is SQVTM, CDR2 ANQGSEA. The CDR3 sequence is 13 residues long. V was clipped by 4 bases and J by 1 base, with 10 bases between them. CDR3 bases: TGCAGCGTTGGACGGGACACCCAAGAGACCCAGTACTTC. Encoded protein: CSVGRDTQETQYF.